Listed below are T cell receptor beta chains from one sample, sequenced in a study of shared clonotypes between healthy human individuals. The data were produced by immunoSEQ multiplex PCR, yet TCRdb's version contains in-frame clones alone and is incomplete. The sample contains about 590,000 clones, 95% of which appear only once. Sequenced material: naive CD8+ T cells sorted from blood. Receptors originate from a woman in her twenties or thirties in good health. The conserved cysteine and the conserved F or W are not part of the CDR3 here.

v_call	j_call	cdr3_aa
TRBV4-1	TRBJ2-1	ASSQGSGGRHEQF
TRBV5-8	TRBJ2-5	ASSPEGPGAETQY
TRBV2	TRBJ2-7	ALHTYEQY
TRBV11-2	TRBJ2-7	ASSLVSGRPYEQY
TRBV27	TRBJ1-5	ASSLWVDQPQH
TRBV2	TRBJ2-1	ASSGTSGIYEQF
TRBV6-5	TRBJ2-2	ASSYSFRTGELF
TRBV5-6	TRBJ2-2	ASSPGDSGELF
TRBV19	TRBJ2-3	ASSATSLAASTDTQY
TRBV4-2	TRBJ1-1	ASSQDLGTEAF
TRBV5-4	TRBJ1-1	ASSAGTGTTEAF
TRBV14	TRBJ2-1	ASSPRTGGDEQF
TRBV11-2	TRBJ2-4	ASSVNPNIQY
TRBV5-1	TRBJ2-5	ASSSGETQY
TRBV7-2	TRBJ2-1	ASSVTGTNEQF
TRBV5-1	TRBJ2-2	ARSPGQGNTGELF
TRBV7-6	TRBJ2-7	ASSLGDSGTYEQY
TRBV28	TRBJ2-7	ASSLGGEQGQY
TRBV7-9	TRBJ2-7	ASSYEESYEQY
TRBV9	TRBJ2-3	ASSVAAGFRGGPDTQY
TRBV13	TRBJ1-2	ASSLGFGQAPYGYT
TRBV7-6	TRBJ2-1	ASSHIYKRGGNEQF
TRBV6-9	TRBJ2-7	ASRVLAGGLEQY
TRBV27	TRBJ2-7	ASSLSSDNTYEQY
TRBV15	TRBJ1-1	ATSRVYRWNTEAF
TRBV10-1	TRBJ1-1	ASSESPLWNTAWNTEAF
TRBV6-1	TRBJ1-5	ASSEAGRASNQPQH
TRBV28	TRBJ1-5	ASSPSRRGNQPQH
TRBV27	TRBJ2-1	ASEGGPYNEQF
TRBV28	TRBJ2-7	ASIRDRTVDEQY
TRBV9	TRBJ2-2	ASSWGQGDGELF
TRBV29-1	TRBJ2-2	SVRDSRNTGELF
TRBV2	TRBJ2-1	ASKAVPPYNEQF
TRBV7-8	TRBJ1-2	ASSSSGQIANYGYT
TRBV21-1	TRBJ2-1	ASSKVKAPSYNEQF
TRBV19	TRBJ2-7	ASSPRDRLYEQY
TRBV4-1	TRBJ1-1	ASSHGDTEAF
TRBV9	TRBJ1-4	ASSWGGTNEKLF
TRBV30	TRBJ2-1	ARLWRNEQF
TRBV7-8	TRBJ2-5	ASSLFASGETQY
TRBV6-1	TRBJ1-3	ASSERGVPGDTIY
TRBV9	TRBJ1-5	ASSVGASNQPQH
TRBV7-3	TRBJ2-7	ASSLAAGFYEQY
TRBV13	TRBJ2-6	ASNEFSGANVLT
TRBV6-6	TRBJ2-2	ASSYVAGDTGELF
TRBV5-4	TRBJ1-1	ASSLEGQGQLTEAF
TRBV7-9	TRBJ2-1	ASSRGGHEQF
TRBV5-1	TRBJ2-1	ASSTRTGGAWF
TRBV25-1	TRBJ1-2	ASSEYLLNGYT
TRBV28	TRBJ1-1	ASSLWPNTEAF
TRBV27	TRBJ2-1	ASSLRQVDYNEQF
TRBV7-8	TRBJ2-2	ASSSFRGAGELF
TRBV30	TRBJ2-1	AWNRAFTGPNNEQF
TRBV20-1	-	SASEDYEQY
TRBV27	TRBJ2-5	ANPIRSQETQY
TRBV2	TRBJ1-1	ASRDRGGMNTEAF